This is a list of T cell receptor beta chains from one sample in a study of OX40 agonist ivuxolimab in advanced cancers. Sequencing was performed with immunoSEQ multiplex PCR; in TCRdb, only in-frame clones are kept and a portion is missing. This table has about 20,000 clones, about 90% appearing once. The sample here was CD4+ or CD8+ T cells sorted from blood, taken in a trial of the OX40 agonist ivuxolimab. These receptors were taken from an adult with an advanced solid tumor such as melanoma, head and neck, liver or kidney cancer. CDR3s include the opening cysteine and the closing phenylalanine or tryptophan. D genes are given only for firm matches.

D gene,CDR3 length,V gene,J gene,CDR3 protein
-,14,TRBV9,TRBJ2-1,CASTLGGLNNEQFF
-,16,TRBV5-1,TRBJ2-3,CASSWDTGMGTDTQYF
TRBD1,14,TRBV30,TRBJ1-1,CAWTQTGLYPEAFF
-,17,TRBV7-6,TRBJ1-3,CASSLWGGSSAGNTIYF
-,13,TRBV5-1,TRBJ2-3,CASSLPYTDTQYF
-,15,TRBV6-5,TRBJ1-5,CASRSQPGSNQPQHF
-,16,TRBV5-5,TRBJ1-4,CASSLGVPTGNEKLFF
-,14,TRBV7-8,TRBJ2-1,CASSFSLSSNEQFF
TRBD2,17,TRBV11-3,TRBJ2-1,CASSSGGGLAGDNEQFF
-,14,TRBV5-1,TRBJ1-2,CASSPEQGTAGYTF
TRBD1,17,TRBV12-5,TRBJ2-5,CASGLAWGQGFRETQYF
TRBD2,16,TRBV27,TRBJ2-3,CASSAFGLDGTDTQYF
-,14,TRBV5-6,TRBJ1-5,CASSLGRGGQPQHF
TRBD2,15,TRBV6-1,TRBJ2-7,CASSGPAGGTYEQYF
-,12,TRBV30,TRBJ2-2,CAWRGNTGELFF
-,15,TRBV6-5,TRBJ1-1,CASRGLGFGNTEAFF
TRBD1,14,TRBV5-1,TRBJ2-2,CASSLGTGTGELFF
TRBD2,15,TRBV7-2,TRBJ2-7,CASSADSGGAEEQYF
-,14,TRBV6-6,TRBJ1-4,CASSYHARGEKLFF
-,15,TRBV4-1,TRBJ1-2,CASSRLQGTNYGYTF
-,15,TRBV11-2,TRBJ2-5,CASSLSPYFGETQYF
-,13,TRBV5-1,TRBJ1-1,CASSPGTNTEAFF
TRBD1,18,TRBV7-9,TRBJ2-7,CASSWDRGYVGEGDEQYF
TRBD1,16,TRBV6-4,TRBJ1-1,CASSASGTARGTEAFF
-,15,TRBV4-1,TRBJ1-1,CASSQDGRGNTEAFF
TRBD1,15,TRBV7-9,TRBJ2-7,CASSHRDSYVYEQYF
-,14,TRBV15,TRBJ2-3,CATSRAATADTQYF
-,12,TRBV29-1,TRBJ2-1,CSALGLAHEQFF
-,14,TRBV6-1,TRBJ2-3,CASSEGLGADTQYF
-,13,TRBV5-1,TRBJ1-1,CASSSGSYTEAFF
-,13,TRBV6-5,TRBJ2-3,CASSSRDTDTQYF
-,15,TRBV27,TRBJ2-7,CASSLRGTTSYEQYF
TRBD1,15,TRBV7-6,TRBJ1-2,CASSLSDRGTYGYTF
TRBD2,16,TRBV5-8,TRBJ2-1,CASSLIPEAGEREQFF
-,12,TRBV7-8,TRBJ2-5,CASSSTTETQYF
TRBD1,16,TRBV27,TRBJ2-7,CASSSRTGESRYEQYF
-,15,TRBV27,TRBJ1-5,CASSLFSGTNQPQHF
TRBD1,17,TRBV4-2,TRBJ2-7,CASSQRPTGDISYEQYF
TRBD1,14,TRBV29-1,TRBJ2-7,CSVGQGWKPYEQYF